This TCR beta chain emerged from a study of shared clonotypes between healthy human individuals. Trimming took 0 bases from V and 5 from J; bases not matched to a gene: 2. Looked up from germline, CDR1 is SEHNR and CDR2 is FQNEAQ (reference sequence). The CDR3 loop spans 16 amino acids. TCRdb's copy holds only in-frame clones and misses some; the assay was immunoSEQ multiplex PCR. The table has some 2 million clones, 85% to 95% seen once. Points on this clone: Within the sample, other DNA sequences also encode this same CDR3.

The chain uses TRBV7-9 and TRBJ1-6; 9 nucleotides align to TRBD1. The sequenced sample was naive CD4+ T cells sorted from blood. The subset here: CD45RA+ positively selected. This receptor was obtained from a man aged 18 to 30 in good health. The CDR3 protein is CASSLAGTGNNSPLHF. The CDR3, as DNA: TGTGCCAGCAGCTTAGCGGGGACAGGGAATAATTCACCCCTCCACTTT.